This T cell receptor (beta chain) was sequenced for a study of shared clonotypes between healthy human individuals. The overall study: Researchers assigned three CD4 naive, three CD4 memory, two CD8 naive and one CD8 memory plate to each donor.

Study outcomes and limitations: An expected dependence of interdonor clonotype sharing on sequencing depth was noted. Lower generation probabilities were found for non-shared clonotypes than for those shared by all four donors.

The V gene end was trimmed by 3 bases and the J gene end by 1 base; junction bases not matched to a gene: 2. Per the germline V gene, CDR1 is SGDLS and CDR2 is YYNGEE. CDR3 length: 15 amino acids. In the original workflow: ImmunoSEQ only sent back junction sequences with no quality scores, so filtering was done differently. Using immunoSEQ multiplex PCR, the repertoire was profiled, and TCRdb retains in-frame clones only, with some absent. The D gene and trimming were derived from the DNA, and the V and J assignments and clone size from that table. The table has nearly 1,000,000 clones, 60% to 85% seen once. In the case of this clone: Its cognate antigen is unknown. Different DNA sequences within this sample yield the same CDR3.

Material: memory CD4+ T cells sorted from blood. Subset meaning: CD45RA-negative fraction. The genes are TRBV9 and TRBJ1-5; 9 bases are shared with TRBD1. The sequence came from a man aged 18 to 29 in good health. The CDR3 here is CASSAGTGSNQPQHF. CDR3 DNA: TGTGCCAGCAGCGCGGGGACAGGGAGCAATCAGCCCCAGCATTTT.